The sequence of this T cell receptor beta chain was determined in a study of regulatory T cells in long-lasting Graves disease. In the study overall: New Graves' disease cases had less than 3 months of antithyroid drugs.

Study outcomes and limitations: Preferential use of TRBV28, TRBJ1-2 and TRBJ2-5 was seen in persistent disease.

Libraries of TCR beta came from iRepertoire HTBI primers plus Arm-PCR of CDR3 regions. TCRdb processed the multiplex PCR reads anew with MiXCR; each CDR3 protein has one entry. The sample carries 350,000 to 550,000 distinct CDR3 sequences, 14% to 15% recorded once. Germline assignment: CDR1 MGHRA and CDR2 YSYEKL. The CDR3 length is 16 residues. Trimming left V 1 base short and J 3 bases short, with 12 bases between. Time point defined: newly diagnosed GD, antithyroid drugs for less than 3 months. The TCR library was prepared using RNA isolated from PBMCs. This clonotype appeared a few times. The target antigen is unknown. This sample was shared with a second study, whose subject was T cells in Graves' hyperthyroidism and ophthalmopathy. That source notes: Every diagnosis used clinical symptoms, serum thyroxine and TRAb, thyroid ultrasound and orbital computed tomography. Appearing also in blood were most of the thyroid clonotypes expanded above 0.001.

The origin of this receptor is a woman in her 30s with Graves disease. This sample comprised peripheral blood mononuclear cells (PBMCs), obtained at new diagnosis, from a patient treated with antithyroid drugs. The chain has TRBV4-1 and TRBJ2-2; the D gene could be TRBD1 or TRBD2 (6 bases each). CDR3 protein: CASSQVWGADTGELFF. CDR3 coding DNA: TGCGCCAGCAGCCAAGTTTGGGGGGCGGACACCGGGGAGCTGTTTTTT.